The 20 T cell receptor beta chains given below trace back to one sample, sequenced in a study of T cells in Graves' hyperthyroidism and ophthalmopathy. RNA transcripts provided the source from which TCR beta CDR3 regions were amplified. Using the HTBI primer set, a first-round RT-PCR was run on the TCR CDR3. TCRdb recomputed calls from the multiplex PCR reads with MiXCR, one row per CDR3 protein. In the table there are a few hundred thousand distinct CDR3 sequences, approximately 15% of which are singletons. The sequenced material came from blood. These TCRs come from a woman between 25 and 40 years old with Graves' hyperthyroidism.

This chain uses TRBV28 with TRBJ1-2; D unclear. Germline V gene sequence: CDR1 MDHEN, CDR2 SYDVKM. There are 15 residues in the CDR3. V lost 3 bases and J lost 4, with 15 bases in between. CDR3 DNA: TGTGCCAGCAGTTTCCTTGAACTAAACGTCTATGGCTACACCTTC. Residues: CASSFLELNVYGYTF.

This clonotype was detected a few times. It may be a read error: a sequence one base away is much more abundant. This rearrangement joins TRBV11-1 to TRBJ2-1, with D possibly TRBD1 on 6 matching bases. The V and J ends lost 5 bases and 5 bases respectively, with 10 bases between them. The germline V gene has CDR1 SGHAT and CDR2 FQDESV (reference sequence). The CDR3 contains 13 residues. The CDR3 region is CASSTGQNNEQFF. The CDR3 region has the DNA TGTGCCAGCAGCACCGGACAGAACAATGAGCAGTTCTTC.

There are a few counts of this clonotype. The chain combines TRBV10-1 with TRBJ1-2; a weak D match, TRBD1 (6 bases). The CDR3 spans 13 residues. V was shortened by 4 bases and J by 7 bases, with 13 bases between the two germline ends. Germline V CDR1 and CDR2: WNHNN, SYGVQD (reference sequence). The CDR3 is CASSAGDKAGYTF. CDR3 sequence (DNA): TGCGCCAGCAGTGCAGGGGACAAGGCTGGCTACACCTTC.

This clonotype was detected ten times or more. This rearrangement joins TRBV7-2 to TRBJ2-1; 8 bases align to TRBD1. Germline V gene sequence: CDR1 SGHTA, CDR2 FQGNSA. The V segment lost 6 bases and the J segment 7 bases; nucleotides outside the gene matches: 5. The CDR3 loop spans 13 amino acids. The CDR3 region is CASRTGAGNEQFF. CDR3 sequence (DNA): TGTGCCAGCAGGACAGGGGCGGGTAATGAGCAGTTCTTC. Supplemented by reference TRBV7-2 and TRBJ2-1, the full variable domain reads GAGVSQSPSNKVTEKGKDVELRCDPISGHTALYWYRQSLGQGLEFLIYFQGNSAPDKSGLPSDRFSAERTGGSVSTLTIQRTQQEDSAVYLCASRTGAGNEQFFGPGTRLTVL.

This clonotype was counted ten times or more. CDR3 sequence reads: CASGLAGESPSPGELFF. The CDR3 DNA reads as TGTGCCAGCGGACTAGCGGGAGAGTCCCCGTCCCCCGGGGAGCTGTTTTTT. The chain combines TRBV2 with TRBJ2-2; 13 bases match TRBD2. Germline V CDR1 and CDR2: SNHLY, FYNNEI. The junction had 12 bases not matched to a gene; V was cut back by 8 bases and J by 6 bases. The CDR3 runs 17 residues.

This chain connects TRBV7-3 to TRBJ2-5; 10 bases agree with TRBD2. This CDR3 is 15 amino acids long. The V gene end was trimmed by 3 bases and the J gene end by 5 bases; junction bases not matched to a gene: 6. The V gene's germline CDR1 is SGHTA and CDR2 FQGTGA. CDR3 in DNA: TGTGCCAGCAGCTTTATTAGCGGGAGGTGGGAGACCCAGTACTTC. It specifies CASSFISGRWETQYF.

This sequence joins TRBV6-2 or TRBV6-3 and TRBJ2-1, with 14 bases identical to TRBD2. The CDR3 spans 16 residues. The V and J ends lost 6 bases and 12 bases, in that order; junction bases with no gene match: 13. In germline, CDR1 is MNHEY, CDR2 SVGEGT. CDR3 nucleotides: TGTGCCAGCAGATCCCCAACTCTCGGACTAGCGGGAGGGCAGTTCTTC. Protein sequence: CASRSPTLGLAGGQFF.

This clonotype was seen at least ten times. The chain combines TRBV18 with TRBJ1-2, with TRBD1 matching over 9 bases. V lost 4 bases, J lost 4 bases, and 10 bases stayed unmatched. From germline, CDR1 is KGHSH and CDR2 LQKENI. The CDR3 covers 16 residues. The CDR3 DNA reads as TGTGCCAGCTCACAACAACAGGGGGCACCCCTCTATGGCTACACCTTC. Its protein is CASSQQQGAPLYGYTF.

The V gene is TRBV20-1, the J gene TRBJ2-3; TRBD1 is a possible D gene (5 bases). The CDR3 has 14 amino acids. Germline CDR1 and CDR2: DFQATT and SNEGSKA (reference sequence). CDR3: CRAEQGFGTDTQYF. CDR3 DNA sequence: TGCAGGGCCGAGCAGGGCTTTGGGACAGATACGCAGTATTTT.

This clonotype was counted ten times or more. The J gene is TRBJ2-3, the V gene TRBV11-2; D is uncertain. V was pared by 5 bases and J by 11 bases, with 17 bases between. In germline, CDR1 is SGHAT, CDR2 FQNNGV. CDR3 length: 13 amino acids. For the CDR3, the DNA is TGTGCCAGCAGCCTCAGCCTAGAGAATAAGCAGTATTTT. Its protein is CASSLSLENKQYF.

This rearrangement joins TRBV10-3 to TRBJ2-6; the match to TRBD1 covers 7 bases. Germline assignment: CDR1 ENHRY and CDR2 SYGVKD. This CDR3 comprises 15 residues. J gave up 2 bases and V 6 bases, and 4 bases lay outside the gene matches. The CDR3 spells CAISITGAGANVLTF. The CDR3 DNA sequence: TGTGCCATCAGCATTACAGGGGCTGGGGCCAACGTCCTGACTTTC.

This clonotype was observed a handful of times. The V call is TRBV20-1, the J call TRBJ2-1; 13 bases line up with TRBD2. V gave up 1 base and J gave up 2 bases; unmatched junction bases: 2. This CDR3 has 16 amino acids. Germline lookup yields CDR1 DFQATT and CDR2 SNEGSKA (reference sequence). The DNA of the CDR3 is TGCAGTGCTAGAGCCACTAGCGGGAGGGCCTACAATGAGCAGTTCTTC. This codes for CSARATSGRAYNEQFF.

Only a few counts were recorded for this clonotype. CDR3 DNA sequence: TGTGCCAGCAGCTTAGTCCAGGGGGCCGAAGGCTACACCTTC. Translated: CASSLVQGAEGYTF. The chain joins TRBV7-9 to TRBJ1-2, with TRBD1 identical over 8 bases. Trimming removed 1 base from V and 8 bases from J; junction bases left unmatched: 6. CDR1 SEHNR and CDR2 FQNEAQ come from the germline V gene (reference sequence). The CDR3 sequence is 14 residues long.

This rearrangement joins TRBV5-1 to TRBJ2-1; 10 nucleotides agree with TRBD2. The CDR3 is made up of 16 amino acids. Germline V CDR1 and CDR2: SGHRS, YFSETQ. The J segment lost 5 bases and the V segment lost 4 bases, leaving 9 bases of the junction unmatched. CDR3 in DNA: TGCGCCAGCAGCGCCCCTAGCGGGAGTCTCAACAATGAGCAGTTCTTC. Translation: CASSAPSGSLNNEQFF.

The chain is built from TRBV20-1 and TRBJ2-7, with 7 bases that match TRBD1. V was pared by 0 bases and J by 2 bases, with 7 bases of the junction left unmatched. The CDR3 extends over 15 amino acids. Germline-derived CDR1 and CDR2 are DFQATT and SNEGSKA (reference sequence). The CDR3: CSARDTGVFPYEQYF. The DNA for the CDR3 is TGCAGTGCTAGAGATACAGGGGTTTTTCCCTACGAGCAGTACTTC.

This clonotype was recorded at least ten times. This chain joins TRBV7-2 and TRBJ2-7, with TRBD2 matching 14 bases. The CDR3 loop spans 18 amino acids. V lost 5 bases, J lost 2 bases, and 11 bases stayed unmatched. The germline V gene encodes CDR1 SGHTA and CDR2 FQGNSA. In nucleotides, the CDR3 is TGTGCCAGCAGCCTGATGACTAGCGGGAGGGCCTTAACCTACGAGCAGTACTTC. Its translation is CASSLMTSGRALTYEQYF.

In this sample, this clonotype is medium-sized. The V gene is TRBV7-6, the J gene TRBJ2-7; perhaps D is TRBD1 or TRBD2 (5 bases each). V gave up 5 bases and J gave up 7 bases, with 9 bases separating them. This CDR3 is built from 11 residues. Germline values: CDR1 SGHVS, CDR2 FNYEAQ. The CDR3 loop reads CASSPGGEQYF. For the CDR3, the DNA is TGTGCCAGCAGCCCTGGGGGTGAGCAGTACTTC.

The chain has TRBV7-3 and TRBJ2-7, with TRBD2 identical over 11 bases. Per germline, CDR1 SGHTA and CDR2 FQGTGA. V gave up 5 bases and J gave up 2 bases; unmatched junction bases: 8. The CDR3 is made up of 16 amino acids. The DNA of the CDR3 is TGTGCCAGCAGCGGCTTAGCGGGAGGGCGTCCCTACGAGCAGTACTTC. Its translation is CASSGLAGGRPYEQYF. Looking up the rest from reference TRBV7-3 and TRBJ2-7 gives the full variable domain: GAGVSQTPSNKVTEKGKYVELRCDPISGHTALYWYRQSLGQGPEFLIYFQGTGAADDSGLPNDRFFAVRPEGSVSTLKIQRTERGDSAVYLCASSGLAGGRPYEQYFGPGTRLTVT.

At least ten counts were recorded for this clonotype. V is TRBV20-1 and J is TRBJ2-5; 9 bases agree with TRBD2. In germline, CDR1 is DFQATT, CDR2 SNEGSKA (reference sequence). The V segment lost 4 bases and the J segment 1 base; nucleotides outside the gene matches: 4. The CDR3 loop spans 14 amino acids. Here the CDR3 DNA reads TGCAGTGCTACCACTAGCGGGCCCCAAGAGACCCAGTACTTC. Protein product: CSATTSGPQETQYF.

This clonotype was seen at least ten times. The chain joins TRBV3-1 to TRBJ1-2; TRBD1 agrees at 9 bases. Losses at the gene ends were 6 bases for V and 1 base for J; bases not matched to a gene: 6. Germline values: CDR1 LGHDT, CDR2 YNNKEL (reference sequence). The CDR3 is made up of 15 amino acids. The CDR3 DNA sequence: TGTGCCAGCAGGGACAGGGGTGCTTATAACTATGGCTACACCTTC. It specifies CASRDRGAYNYGYTF.